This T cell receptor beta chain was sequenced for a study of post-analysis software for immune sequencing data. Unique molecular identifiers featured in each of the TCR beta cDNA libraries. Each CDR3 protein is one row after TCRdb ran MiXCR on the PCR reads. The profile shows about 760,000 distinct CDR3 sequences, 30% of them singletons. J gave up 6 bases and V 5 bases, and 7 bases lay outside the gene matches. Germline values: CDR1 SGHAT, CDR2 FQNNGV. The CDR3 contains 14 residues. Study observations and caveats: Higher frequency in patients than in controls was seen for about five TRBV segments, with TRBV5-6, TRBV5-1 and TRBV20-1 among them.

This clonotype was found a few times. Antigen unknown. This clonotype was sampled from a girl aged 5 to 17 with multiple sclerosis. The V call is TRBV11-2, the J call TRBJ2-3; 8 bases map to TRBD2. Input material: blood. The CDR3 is CASSRSGAWDTQYF. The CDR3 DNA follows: TGTGCCAGCAGCCGTAGCGGGGCTTGGGATACGCAGTATTTT.